Listed below are T cell receptor beta chains from one sample, sequenced in a study of blood T cells in healthy people across ages. TCRdb redid the calling of the 5' RACE reads with MiXCR, one entry per CDR3 protein. The profile shows 1.5 million to 2 million distinct CDR3 sequences, about 31% of them singletons. Source material: blood. The source of these receptors is a woman aged 25 to 39 in good health. Both conserved end residues are part of each CDR3. Each record gives: D gene, V gene, J gene, clone size, CDR3 DNA, CDR3 protein. A D gene is named only where the DNA matches it firmly. Where a row states a size, it is once, few, many or the class of an expanded clone; other rows omit it.

D gene: .; V gene: TRBV18; J gene: TRBJ1-1; clone size: once; CDR3 DNA: TGTGCCAGCTCACCTCAGCTAAAAACGAGGGGTGACACCGAAGCTTTCTTT; CDR3 protein: CASSPQLKTRGDTEAFF
D gene: .; V gene: TRBV5-1; J gene: TRBJ1-2; clone size: .; CDR3 DNA: TGCGCCAGCAGCTTTTCAGGGATGGAGTATAGCTACACCTTC; CDR3 protein: CASSFSGMEYSYTF
D gene: TRBD2; V gene: TRBV3-1; J gene: TRBJ2-5; clone size: .; CDR3 DNA: TGTGCCAGCAGCCAAAACCGGCGGGCGGGAGGCCAAGAGACCCAGTACTTC; CDR3 protein: CASSQNRRAGGQETQYF
D gene: .; V gene: TRBV12-3/TRBV12-4; J gene: TRBJ2-6; clone size: .; CDR3 DNA: TGTGCCAGCAGCCCGACGGATCTTGGGGCCAACGTCCTGACTTTC; CDR3 protein: CASSPTDLGANVLTF
D gene: TRBD2; V gene: TRBV10-3; J gene: TRBJ2-5; clone size: few; CDR3 DNA: TGTGCCATCAGGGGGACTACCGAAGAGACCCAGTACTTC; CDR3 protein: CAIRGTTEETQYF
D gene: .; V gene: TRBV7-9; J gene: TRBJ2-5; clone size: few; CDR3 DNA: TGTGCCAGCAGCTGGGGGTTAGCACAGGGCGGTGAGACCCAGTACTTC; CDR3 protein: CASSWGLAQGGETQYF
D gene: .; V gene: TRBV20-1; J gene: TRBJ2-1; clone size: .; CDR3 DNA: TGCAGTGCTGACCCCCGTCGGGCCAATGAGCAGTTCTTC; CDR3 protein: CSADPRRANEQFF
D gene: TRBD2; V gene: TRBV20-1; J gene: TRBJ2-1; clone size: .; CDR3 DNA: TGCAGTGCAGGGGGACTAGCGGGAGGTCTGAATGAGCAGTTCTTC; CDR3 protein: CSAGGLAGGLNEQFF
D gene: .; V gene: TRBV24-1; J gene: TRBJ2-3; clone size: .; CDR3 DNA: TGTGCCACCAGTGATTTGGGGGGGAATACGCAGTATTTT; CDR3 protein: CATSDLGGNTQYF
D gene: .; V gene: TRBV5-1; J gene: TRBJ2-3; clone size: few; CDR3 DNA: TGCGCCAGCAGCTTGGTGGCGGGAAGAGCCGGAGGTACGCAGTATTTT; CDR3 protein: CASSLVAGRAGGTQYF
D gene: .; V gene: TRBV7-9; J gene: TRBJ2-5; clone size: few; CDR3 DNA: TGTGCCAGCAGCTTAGCCGCGGTGGAGACCCAGTACTTC; CDR3 protein: CASSLAAVETQYF
D gene: .; V gene: TRBV6-1; J gene: TRBJ2-7; clone size: few; CDR3 DNA: TGTGCCAGCAGTGAACCGGCTAGCCGCGAGCAGTACTTC; CDR3 protein: CASSEPASREQYF
D gene: .; V gene: TRBV7-3; J gene: TRBJ2-7; clone size: few; CDR3 DNA: TGTGCCAGCCCCCTAGGGGCCTACGAGCAGTACTTC; CDR3 protein: CASPLGAYEQYF
D gene: .; V gene: TRBV12-3/TRBV12-4; J gene: TRBJ2-3; clone size: .; CDR3 DNA: TGTGCCAGCAGTTTAGGGGCGGATACGGAGTATTTT; CDR3 protein: CASSLGADTEYF
D gene: TRBD1; V gene: TRBV14; J gene: TRBJ1-5; clone size: .; CDR3 DNA: TGTGCCAGCAGCCAAGGGACAGGACCCAATCAGCCCCAGCATTTT; CDR3 protein: CASSQGTGPNQPQHF
D gene: .; V gene: TRBV4-1; J gene: TRBJ1-1; clone size: few; CDR3 DNA: TGCGCCAGCAGCCAAGGGTACGGGACCTCGAGGGGGACTGAAGCTTTCTTT; CDR3 protein: CASSQGYGTSRGTEAFF